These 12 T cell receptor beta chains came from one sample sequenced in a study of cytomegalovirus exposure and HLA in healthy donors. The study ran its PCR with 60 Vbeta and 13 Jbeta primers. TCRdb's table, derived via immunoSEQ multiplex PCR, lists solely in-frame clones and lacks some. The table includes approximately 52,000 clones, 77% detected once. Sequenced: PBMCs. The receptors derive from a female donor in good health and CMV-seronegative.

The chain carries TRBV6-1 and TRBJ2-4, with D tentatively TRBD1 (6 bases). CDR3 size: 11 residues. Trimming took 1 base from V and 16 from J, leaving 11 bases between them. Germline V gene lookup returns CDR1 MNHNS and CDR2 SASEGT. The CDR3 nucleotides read TGTGCCAGCAGTGAAGGGGGGCCGGGCTACTTC. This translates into CASSEGGPGYF.

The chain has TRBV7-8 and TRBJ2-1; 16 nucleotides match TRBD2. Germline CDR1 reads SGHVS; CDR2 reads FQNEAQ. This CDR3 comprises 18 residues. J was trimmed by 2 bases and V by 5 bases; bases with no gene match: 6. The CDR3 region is CASSTGTSGRGPYNEQFF. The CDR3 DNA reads TGTGCCAGCAGCACCGGGACTAGCGGGAGGGGACCCTACAATGAGCAGTTCTTC. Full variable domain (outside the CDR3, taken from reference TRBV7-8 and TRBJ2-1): GAGVSQSPRYKVAKRGQDVALRCDPISGHVSLFWYQQALGQGPEFLTYFQNEAQLDKSGLPSDRFFAERPEGSVSTLKIQRTQQEDSAVYLCASSTGTSGRGPYNEQFFGPGTRLTVL.

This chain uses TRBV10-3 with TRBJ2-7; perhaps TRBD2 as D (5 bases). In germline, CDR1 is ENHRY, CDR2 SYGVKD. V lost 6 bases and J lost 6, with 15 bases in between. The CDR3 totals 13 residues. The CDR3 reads CAISPDQSGEQYF. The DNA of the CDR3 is TGTGCCATCAGCCCGGACCAAAGCGGCGAGCAGTACTTC.

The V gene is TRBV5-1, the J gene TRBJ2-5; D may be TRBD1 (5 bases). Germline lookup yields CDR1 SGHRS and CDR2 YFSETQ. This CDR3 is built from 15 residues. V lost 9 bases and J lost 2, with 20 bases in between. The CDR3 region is CANTGSPALQETQYF. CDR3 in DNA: TGCGCCAACACAGGTTCACCGGCGCTACAAGAGACCCAGTACTTC. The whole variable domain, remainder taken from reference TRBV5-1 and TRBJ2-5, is KAGVTQTPRYLIKTRGQQVTLSCSPISGHRSVSWYQQTPGQGLQFLFEYFSETQRNKGNFPGRFSGRQFSNSRSEMNVSTLELGDSALYLCANTGSPALQETQYFGPGTRLLVL.

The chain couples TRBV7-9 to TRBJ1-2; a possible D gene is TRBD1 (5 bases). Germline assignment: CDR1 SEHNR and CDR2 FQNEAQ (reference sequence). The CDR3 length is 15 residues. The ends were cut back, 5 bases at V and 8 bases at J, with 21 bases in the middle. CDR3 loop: CASSPKGTYGGGYTF. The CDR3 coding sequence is TGTGCCAGCAGCCCAAAGGGGACCTACGGGGGGGGCTACACCTTC.

The CDR3 region is CASSPPDSSYNSPLHF. The CDR3 nucleotides are TGTGCCAGCAGTCCTCCAGACAGCTCCTATAATTCACCCCTCCACTTT. The chain couples TRBV2 to TRBJ1-6; the D gene is possibly TRBD1 (5 bases). This CDR3 is built from 16 residues. CDR1 is SNHLY and CDR2 is FYNNEI in the germline V gene. V lost 5 bases and J 0 bases, leaving 11 bases between the germline ends.

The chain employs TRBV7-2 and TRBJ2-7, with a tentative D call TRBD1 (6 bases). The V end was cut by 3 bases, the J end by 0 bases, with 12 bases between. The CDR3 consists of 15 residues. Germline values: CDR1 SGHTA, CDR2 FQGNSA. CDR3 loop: CASSFRQASSYEQYF. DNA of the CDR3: TGTGCCAGCAGCTTCCGACAGGCGAGCTCCTACGAGCAGTACTTC. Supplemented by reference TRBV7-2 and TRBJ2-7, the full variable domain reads GAGVSQSPSNKVTEKGKDVELRCDPISGHTALYWYRQSLGQGLEFLIYFQGNSAPDKSGLPSDRFSAERTGGSVSTLTIQRTQQEDSAVYLCASSFRQASSYEQYFGPGTRLTVT.

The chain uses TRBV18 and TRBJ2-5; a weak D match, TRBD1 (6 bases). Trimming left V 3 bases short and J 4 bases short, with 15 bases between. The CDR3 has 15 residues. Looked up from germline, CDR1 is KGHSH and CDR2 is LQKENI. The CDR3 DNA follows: TGTGCCAGCTCACCTCAGGGGACGAACGGAGAGACCCAGTACTTC. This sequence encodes CASSPQGTNGETQYF. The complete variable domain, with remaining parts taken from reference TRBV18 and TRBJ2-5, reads NAGVMQNPRHLVRRRGQEARLRCSPMKGHSHVYWYRQLPEEGLKFMVYLQKENIIDESGMPKERFSAEFPKEGPSILRIQQVVRGDSAAYFCASSPQGTNGETQYFGPGTRLLVL.

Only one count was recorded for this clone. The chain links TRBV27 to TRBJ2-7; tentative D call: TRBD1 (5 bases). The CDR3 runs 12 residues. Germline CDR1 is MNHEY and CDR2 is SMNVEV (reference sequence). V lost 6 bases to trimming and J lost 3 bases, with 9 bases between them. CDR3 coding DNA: TGTGCCAGCAGGGACAAGATCTACGAGCAGTACTTC. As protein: CASRDKIYEQYF.

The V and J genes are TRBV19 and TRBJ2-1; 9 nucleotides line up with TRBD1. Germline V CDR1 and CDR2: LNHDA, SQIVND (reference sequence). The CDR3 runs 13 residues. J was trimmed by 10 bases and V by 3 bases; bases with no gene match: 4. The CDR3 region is CASSMDRGSEQFF. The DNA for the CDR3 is TGTGCCAGTAGTATGGACAGGGGAAGCGAGCAGTTCTTC.

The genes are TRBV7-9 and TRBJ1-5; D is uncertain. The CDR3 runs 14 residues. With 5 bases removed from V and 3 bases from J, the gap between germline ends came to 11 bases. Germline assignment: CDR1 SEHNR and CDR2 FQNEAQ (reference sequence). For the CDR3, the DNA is TGTGCCAGCAGCGAGGGTTTGGTCAATCAGCCCCAGCATTTT. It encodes CASSEGLVNQPQHF.

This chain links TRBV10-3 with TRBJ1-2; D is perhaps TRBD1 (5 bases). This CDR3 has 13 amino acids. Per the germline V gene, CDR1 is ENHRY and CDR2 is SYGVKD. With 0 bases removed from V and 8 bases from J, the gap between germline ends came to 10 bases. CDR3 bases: TGTGCCATCAGTGAGTCGGGGGGTCGCGGCTACACCTTC. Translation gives CAISESGGRGYTF.